This T cell receptor beta chain was obtained from a study of T cells after yellow fever vaccination. On the study more broadly: Those fractions that held only low numbers of cells were prepared using the SMART-Seq v4 Ultra Low Input RNA kit. Study outcomes and limitations: Reappearing after the booster were most of the clones from primary vaccination (roughly 96% CD4, around 88% CD8). The secondary T-cell response peaked on day 5, not day 15, but was weaker.

Template-switching 5'RACE yielded the TCR cDNA; a universal primer site and UMIs were added in the process. TCRdb passed the 5' RACE reads through MiXCR, listing each CDR3 protein once. The table lists just under 600,000 distinct CDR3 sequences, 13% of them singletons, with around 15% in the top ten. The V end lost 4 bases, the J end lost 10 bases, and 14 bases lay between the germline ends. Germline V gene lookup returns CDR1 MNHNY and CDR2 SVGAGI (reference sequence). This CDR3 has 13 amino acids. This clonotype was observed a few times. Antigen unknown. The sequence was obtained from a young man who received the YFV17D yellow fever vaccine. The sequenced sample was PBMCs, obtained on the day of the yellow fever booster vaccination. The rearrangement uses TRBV6-6 and TRBJ2-1; D uncertain. CDR3 nucleotides: TGTGCCAGCAGTTTGGACCAGGTTAGGGAGCAGTTCTTC. Translated, it gives CASSLDQVREQFF.